Sequencing of this T cell receptor beta chain was carried out in a study of T cells after yellow fever vaccination. Study results and limitations: Abundant clonotypes from the bulk population could get into FACS-sorted repertoires as contaminants. It was a weaker secondary response, yet one that peaked faster, at day 5 versus 15.

A process of 5'RACE template switching, which added a universal primer site and UMIs, was used to make TCR cDNA. Via MiXCR, TCRdb re-called the 5' RACE reads, giving one row per CDR3 protein. Of hundreds of thousands of distinct CDR3 sequences listed, approximately 13% are singletons. This clonotype was detected only a few times. Its antigen is unknown. V shed 4 bases and J shed 4 bases, with 8 bases lying between them. Germline V gives CDR1 SQVTM, CDR2 ANQGSEA. The CDR3 length is 12 residues. The chain links TRBV29-1 to TRBJ1-5; D remains unclear. This TCR was sampled from a man aged 30-40 years who received the YFV17D yellow fever vaccine. Sequenced here: PBMCs, sampled on the day of the yellow fever booster vaccination. The chain's CDR3 is CSVVVGNQPQHF. CDR3 coding DNA: TGCAGCGTTGTCGTTGGGAATCAGCCCCAGCATTTT.